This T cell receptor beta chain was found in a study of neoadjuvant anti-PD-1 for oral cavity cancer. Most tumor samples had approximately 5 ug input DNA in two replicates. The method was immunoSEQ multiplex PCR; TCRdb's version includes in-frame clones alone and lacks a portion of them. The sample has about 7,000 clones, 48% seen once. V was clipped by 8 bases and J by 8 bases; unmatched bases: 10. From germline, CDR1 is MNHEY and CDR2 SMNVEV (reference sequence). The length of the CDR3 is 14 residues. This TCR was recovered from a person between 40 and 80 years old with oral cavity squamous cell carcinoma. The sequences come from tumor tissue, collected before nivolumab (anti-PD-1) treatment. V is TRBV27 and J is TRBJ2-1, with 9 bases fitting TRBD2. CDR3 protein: CASGRGTSPHEQFF. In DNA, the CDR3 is TGTGCCAGCGGGCGCGGGACTAGCCCTCATGAGCAGTTCTTC.